The 10 T cell receptor beta chains reported below all come from one sample, sequenced in a study of T cells in Graves' hyperthyroidism and ophthalmopathy (dated by TCRdb to between 2018 and 2020). Library generation was performed with multiplex PCR. The sequencer was an Illumina HiSeq 2000. TCR beta CDR3 regions were amplified from RNA transcripts. The first round of RT-PCR for the TCR CDR3 was performed with the HTBI primer set and the Qiagen OneStep RT-PCR kit. TCRdb trimmed the raw reads at Q25, called clones with MiXCR and kept productive beta chains. Identical CDR3 proteins give one entry, which carries the most common genes and DNA. This sample is represented by 300,000 or so distinct CDR3 sequences; about 20% of them were singletons. Around 54% of the sample goes to the ten largest clones. Sequenced sample: blood. Receptors were obtained from a woman aged 45-60 years with Graves' hyperthyroidism.

This sequence joins TRBV7-2 and TRBJ2-1, with D possibly being TRBD2 (6 bases). The CDR3 extends over 15 amino acids. Germline loops: CDR1 SGHTA, CDR2 FQGNSA. The V gene lost 5 bases and the J gene lost 8 bases, with 19 bases spanning the gap. CDR3 in DNA: TGTGCCAGCAGCCACGGCGGGACCCCGGGCTATGAGCAGTTCTTC. It specifies CASSHGGTPGYEQFF.

The chain carries TRBV20-1 and TRBJ1-1; 7 nucleotides match TRBD1. V was pared by 6 bases and J by 0 bases, with 13 bases of the junction left unmatched. Looked up from germline, CDR1 is DFQATT and CDR2 is SNEGSKA (reference sequence). CDR3 length equals 16 residues. The CDR3 DNA is TGCAGTGCGCAAAGGCGGGCAGGGGGGATGAACACTGAAGCTTTCTTT. It specifies CSAQRRAGGMNTEAFF.

V and J are TRBV9 and TRBJ2-3; a weak D match, TRBD2 (6 bases). V lost 7 bases and J lost 3, with 15 bases in between. The CDR3 is made up of 14 amino acids. The germline V gene has CDR1 SGDLS and CDR2 YYNGEE. The CDR3 DNA is TGTGCCAGCGTGCTAGCGACGAGTACAGATACGCAGTATTTT. Translating it yields CASVLATSTDTQYF.

This clonotype was seen repeatedly, ten times or more. The rearrangement joins TRBV11-2 to TRBJ1-6, with unresolved D. The germline gives CDR1 SGHAT, CDR2 FQNNGV. This CDR3 is 15 amino acids long. Trimming pared 4 bases from V and 7 bases from J, leaving 14 bases between. The CDR3 DNA reads TGTGCCAGCAGCTCCAACCGCACCCAAAATTCACCCCTCCACTTT. Its protein product is CASSSNRTQNSPLHF.

This clonotype was recorded at least ten times. The chain combines TRBV11-1 with TRBJ2-1; no clear D gene. V lost 1 base to trimming and J lost 7 bases, with 11 bases between them. Germline values: CDR1 SGHAT, CDR2 FQDESV (reference sequence). This CDR3 contains 14 residues. The DNA for the CDR3 is TGTGCCAGCAGCTTAGGTCAGGTTTGGAATGAGCAGTTCTTC. Its protein product is CASSLGQVWNEQFF.

This clonotype has a count of ten or more. The chain is built from TRBV6-2 or TRBV6-3 and TRBJ1-5; maybe TRBD1 (5 bases). With 6 bases removed from V and 5 bases from J, the gap between germline ends came to 17 bases. The germline V gene has CDR1 MNHEY and CDR2 SVGEGT. The CDR3 loop spans 15 amino acids. CDR3 region: CASSSLQEGHQPQHF. CDR3 sequence (DNA): TGTGCCAGCAGCTCATTACAGGAGGGGCATCAGCCCCAGCATTTT.

This clonotype was picked up many times. The V call is TRBV11-2, the J call TRBJ2-5; 7 nucleotides agree with TRBD2. The CDR3 has 14 amino acids. CDR1 is SGHAT and CDR2 is FQNNGV in the germline V gene. V lost 7 bases to trimming and J lost 0 bases; unmatched junction nucleotides: 5. The CDR3 region is CASNLAEYQETQYF. The CDR3 DNA reads as TGTGCCAGCAACCTAGCGGAATACCAAGAGACCCAGTACTTC.

The chain links TRBV6-1 to TRBJ1-1; 7 bases fit TRBD1. Germline CDR1 MNHNS, CDR2 SASEGT. This CDR3 is built from 13 residues. The V gene end was trimmed by 8 bases and the J gene end by 0 bases; junction bases not matched to a gene: 3. This chain's CDR3 is CASQQGLNTEAFF. CDR3 bases: TGTGCCAGCCAACAGGGGCTGAACACTGAAGCTTTCTTT.

Details on this clonotype: A read error is possible here, since a much larger clone lies one base away. This chain links TRBV11-2 with TRBJ2-5; unclear D gene. The CDR3 covers 13 residues. CDR1 and CDR2 (germline): SGHAT, FQNNGV. Trimming took off 3 bases at V and 6 bases at J, with 11 bases between the two ends. The CDR3 here is CASSFSSQKTQYF. The CDR3, as DNA: TGTGCCAGCAGCTTTTCGTCACAAAAGACCCAGTACTTC.

This clonotype was counted a few times. CDR3 sequence (DNA): TGCAGTGCTAGAGATCTAGTGTACCAAGAGACCCAGTACTTC. Encoded protein: CSARDLVYQETQYF. This chain connects TRBV20-1 to TRBJ2-5; D remains ambiguous. Germline V lookup: CDR1 DFQATT, CDR2 SNEGSKA (reference sequence). V lost 0 bases, J lost 0 bases, and 8 bases lay in between. The CDR3 spans 14 residues.